One sample yielded the 10 T cell receptor beta chains listed below, sequenced in a study of blood T cell repertoires in COVID-19. TCRdb's table, derived via immunoSEQ multiplex PCR, lists solely in-frame clones and lacks some. Among 210,000 or so clones, roughly nine tenths were seen once, and the ten largest hold 1% to 1.5%. Sample: peripheral blood. All receptors derive from a man younger than 40 with acute or convalescent COVID-19.

V usage is TRBV5-6 and J usage is TRBJ2-5; maybe TRBD2 (5 bases). CDR1 and CDR2 from the germline V gene are SGHDT and YYEEEE. The CDR3 runs to 17 residues. V was shortened by 0 bases and J by 2 bases, with 17 bases between the two germline ends. CDR3 loop: CASSLVRRVDVQETQYF. The CDR3 DNA reads as TGTGCCAGCAGCTTGGTCCGGCGGGTGGACGTTCAAGAGACCCAGTACTTC.

The chain recombines TRBV28 with TRBJ2-2, with D perhaps matching TRBD2 (6 bases). From germline, CDR1 is MDHEN and CDR2 SYDVKM. This CDR3 contains 14 residues. The V end lost 5 bases, the J end lost 5 bases, and 12 bases lay between the germline ends. The chain's CDR3 is CASSVSGRTGELFF. DNA of the CDR3: TGTGCCAGCAGTGTCAGCGGGCGGACCGGGGAGCTGTTTTTT.

The chain employs TRBV27 and TRBJ1-5, with TRBD1 matching over 9 bases. This CDR3 spans 14 amino acids. Germline CDR1 is MNHEY and CDR2 is SMNVEV (reference sequence). V trimming: 6 bases; J trimming: 7 bases; junction bases outside the gene matches: 7. In DNA, the CDR3 is TGTGCCAGCAGCAACAGGGGGCCTGTACAGCCCCAGCATTTT. The encoded protein is CASSNRGPVQPQHF.

The chain is built from TRBV5-8 and TRBJ1-1; D is ambiguous. The V end was cut by 0 bases, the J end by 7 bases, with 10 bases between. CDR3 size: 13 residues. Germline-derived CDR1 and CDR2 are SGHTS and YDEGEE. CDR3 protein: CASSLGSGFEAFF. CDR3 coding DNA: TGTGCCAGCAGCTTGGGGTCGGGGTTTGAAGCTTTCTTT.

This sequence joins TRBV29-1 and TRBJ1-1, with D unclear. The CDR3 is 11 residues long. Germline CDR1 is SQVTM and CDR2 is ANQGSEA. The V gene lost 3 bases and the J gene lost 4 bases, with 6 bases spanning the gap. The CDR3 DNA is TGCAGCGTTGAGGGGAGCACTGAAGCTTTCTTT. Its protein product is CSVEGSTEAFF.

This chain joins TRBV4-2 and TRBJ1-4; D remains ambiguous. The germline CDR1 and CDR2 sequences are LGHNA and YNFKEQ. The CDR3 totals 16 residues. The germline V and J ends were trimmed by 0 bases and 4 bases, with 12 bases remaining between them. The CDR3 DNA sequence: TGTGCCAGCAGCCAAGATCTCACGAGTGGTAATGAAAAACTGTTTTTT. Translating it yields CASSQDLTSGNEKLFF.

In this sample, this clone turned up once. The chain employs TRBV5-4 and TRBJ1-1; no clear D. Germline-derived CDR1 and CDR2 are SGHNT and YYREEE (reference sequence). Trimming took 6 bases from V and 6 from J, leaving 12 bases between them. The CDR3 loop spans 12 amino acids. The CDR3 coding sequence is TGTGCCAGCAAAGGAGGTGGCCCTGAAGCTTTCTTT. Encoded protein: CASKGGGPEAFF.

The rearrangement uses TRBV2 and TRBJ2-7, with a weak D call TRBD2 (6 bases). CDR1 and CDR2 from the germline V gene are SNHLY and FYNNEI. The CDR3 runs 15 residues. Trimming took off 2 bases at V and 4 bases at J, with 15 bases between the two ends. CDR3 DNA sequence: TGTGCCAGCAGTGAAAGCGCCGCAGGGAGGTACGAGCAGTACTTC. It codes for CASSESAAGRYEQYF.

The chain links TRBV5-4 to TRBJ2-1; D gene ambiguous. This CDR3 has 13 amino acids. V lost 4 bases and J 9 bases, leaving 14 bases between the germline ends. CDR1 and CDR2 from the germline V gene are SGHNT and YYREEE (reference sequence). The CDR3 is CASSSDPRGEQFF. CDR3 sequence (DNA): TGTGCCAGCAGCAGCGACCCTAGAGGTGAGCAGTTCTTC.

V usage is TRBV5-6 and J usage is TRBJ2-1, with D unresolved. The CDR3 length is 11 residues. V was shortened by 7 bases and J by 9 bases, with 11 bases between the two germline ends. The germline V gene encodes CDR1 SGHDT and CDR2 YYEEEE. CDR3 sequence: CASQNSGEQFF. Written as DNA, the CDR3 is TGTGCCAGCCAGAATTCGGGTGAGCAGTTCTTC.